The 29 T cell receptor beta chains given below trace back to one sample, sequenced in a study of blood T cell repertoires in COVID-19. Profiled with immunoSEQ multiplex PCR; TCRdb holds only in-frame clones, not every one. The table records about 180,000 clones, 86% of them present only once. The sample was peripheral blood. These receptors originate from a young woman with active or convalescent COVID-19.

V gene TRBV5-8 combines with J gene TRBJ1-2; a weak D match, TRBD1 (5 bases). Germline loops: CDR1 SGHTS, CDR2 YDEGEE. The ends were cut back, 0 bases at V and 8 bases at J, with 17 bases in the middle. CDR3 length: 15 residues. The CDR3 DNA follows: TGTGCCAGCAGCTTGGACGGCAGGGAGGGACTCGGCTACACCTTC. It encodes CASSLDGREGLGYTF.

The chain joins TRBV6-5 to TRBJ1-2; 11 nucleotides match TRBD1. From germline, CDR1 is MNHEY and CDR2 SVGAGI. This CDR3 spans 15 amino acids. Germline trimming cut 5 bases from V and 5 bases from J; bases unmatched to any gene: 7. In nucleotides, the CDR3 is TGTGCCAGCAGTCTGGGACAGGGGGTTTCTTATGGCTACACCTTC. Amino acid sequence: CASSLGQGVSYGYTF.

The rearrangement links TRBV11-2 to TRBJ2-7, with 11 positions matching TRBD2. CDR1 is SGHAT and CDR2 is FQNNGV in the germline V gene. V gave up 1 base and J gave up 6 bases; unmatched junction bases: 8. The CDR3 consists of 16 residues. CDR3 sequence: CASSLVLAGGRGEQYF. CDR3 bases: TGTGCCAGCAGCTTAGTGCTAGCGGGAGGCCGGGGCGAGCAGTACTTC. Variable domain in full (rest from reference TRBV11-2 and TRBJ2-7): EAGVAQSPRYKIIEKRQSVAFWCNPISGHATLYWYQQILGQGPKLLIQFQNNGVVDDSQLPKDRFSAERLKGVDSTLKIQPAKLEDSAVYLCASSLVLAGGRGEQYFGPGTRLTVT.

The chain has TRBV10-2 and TRBJ1-3, with TRBD1 matching 10 bases. CDR1 and CDR2 from the germline V gene are WSHSY and SAAADI. The CDR3 totals 14 residues. V dropped 6 bases and J dropped 2; count of bases not matched to a gene: 1. CDR3 in amino acids: CASRGQGTGNTIYF. CDR3 DNA sequence: TGCGCCAGCAGGGGACAGGGGACTGGAAACACCATATATTTT.

J is TRBJ2-1 and V is TRBV30, with D maybe TRBD1 (5 bases). The CDR3 has 11 amino acids. Germline CDR1 reads GTSNPN; CDR2 reads SVGIG (reference sequence). Trimming left V 4 bases short and J 9 bases short, with 10 bases between. The chain's CDR3 is CAWKQVTEQFF. The CDR3, as DNA: TGTGCCTGGAAACAGGTAACTGAGCAGTTCTTC.

The V call is TRBV28, the J call TRBJ2-1; D is undetermined. From germline, CDR1 is MDHEN and CDR2 SYDVKM. V lost 10 bases, J lost 2 bases, and 12 bases lay in between. The CDR3 sequence is 13 residues long. The DNA for the CDR3 is TGTGCCACCTACTACTCTGCCTACAATGAGCAGTTCTTC. Translated: CATYYSAYNEQFF.

The chain links TRBV5-6 to TRBJ1-1; 9 bases map to TRBD1. V lost 5 bases, J lost 0 bases, and 8 bases stayed unmatched. The germline V gene encodes CDR1 SGHDT and CDR2 YYEEEE. CDR3 length: 16 amino acids. Written as DNA, the CDR3 is TGTGCCAGCAGATACACAGGGGGCGGAATGAACACTGAAGCTTTCTTT. Translating gives CASRYTGGGMNTEAFF.

This clone was recorded many times. This chain joins TRBV5-4 and TRBJ1-6; D perhaps matches TRBD1 (5 bases). The CDR3 is made up of 14 amino acids. The germline V gene encodes CDR1 SGHNT and CDR2 YYREEE (reference sequence). V lost 4 bases and J lost 6, with 11 bases in between. The CDR3 DNA reads as TGTGCCAGCAGCCCCGGGAGGGGTAATTCACCCCTCCACTTT. Translation: CASSPGRGNSPLHF. Full variable domain (rest looked up from reference TRBV5-4 and TRBJ1-6): ETGVTQSPTHLIKTRGQQVTLRCSSQSGHNTVSWYQQALGQGPQFIFQYYREEENGRGNFPPRFSGLQFPNYSSELNVNALELDDSALYLCASSPGRGNSPLHFGNGTRLTVT.

The chain carries TRBV7-6 and TRBJ2-7; D is perhaps TRBD1 (6 bases). Deletions cut 5 bases from V and 0 bases from J, with 17 bases between. Looked up from germline, CDR1 is SGHVS and CDR2 is FNYEAQ. This CDR3 is built from 16 residues. CDR3 sequence (DNA): TGTGCCAGCAGCATACAAAGCGGACAGAGCTCCTACGAGCAGTACTTC. It yields the protein CASSIQSGQSSYEQYF.

This clone was observed once. J is TRBJ1-6 and V is TRBV5-8, with D possibly being TRBD1 (6 bases). V was clipped by 4 bases and J by 6 bases, with 17 bases between them. This CDR3 comprises 16 residues. Germline V gene data show CDR1 as SGHTS and CDR2 as YDEGEE. The CDR3 DNA reads as TGTGCCAGCAGCCGACAGGCTTTGGTGCGTAATTCACCCCTCCACTTT. It encodes CASSRQALVRNSPLHF. Combining the CDR3 with reference TRBV5-8 and TRBJ1-6 gives the whole variable domain EAGVTQSPTHLIKTRGQQATLRCSPISGHTSVYWYQQALGLGLQFLLWYDEGEERNRGNFPPRFSGRQFPNYSSELNVNALELEDSALYLCASSRQALVRNSPLHFGNGTRLTVT.

The genes are TRBV12-5 and TRBJ1-2; 7 nucleotides line up with TRBD1. The length of the CDR3 is 17 residues. V lost 2 bases and J lost 1; bases outside the gene matches: 10. The V gene's germline CDR1 is LGHNT and CDR2 FRNRAP. CDR3 loop: CASGLTPPRDSNYGYTF. DNA of the CDR3: TGTGCTAGTGGTTTGACCCCCCCCCGGGACAGTAACTATGGCTACACCTTC.

The genes are TRBV9 and TRBJ1-2; D is unclear. The V gene's germline CDR1 is SGDLS and CDR2 YYNGEE. The CDR3 loop spans 13 amino acids. Trimming took off 0 bases at V and 8 bases at J, with 11 bases between the two ends. The CDR3 nucleotides read TGTGCCAGCAGCGTAGGACGCGGAGGAGGCTACACCTTC. Translated: CASSVGRGGGYTF.

The chain joins TRBV4-2 to TRBJ1-2, with 8 positions matching TRBD1. The length of the CDR3 is 15 residues. Trimming cost V 1 base and J 4 bases; bases outside gene matches: 5. Germline CDR1 is LGHNA and CDR2 is YNFKEQ. The CDR3 DNA reads TGTGCCAGCAGCCAAGTGGGACAGGTTTTCTATGGCTACACCTTC. Translated: CASSQVGQVFYGYTF.

A single count supports this clone. The chain couples TRBV6-5 to TRBJ1-5; no clear D gene. This CDR3 is 13 amino acids long. Germline V CDR1 and CDR2: MNHEY, SVGAGI. V gave up 4 bases and J gave up 3 bases, with 7 bases separating them. In DNA form, the CDR3 reads TGTGCCAGCAGTTTGCGGGACAATCAGCCCCAGCATTTT. Its translation is CASSLRDNQPQHF.

The J gene is TRBJ2-1, the V gene TRBV10-1; 7 nucleotides match TRBD1. J lost 2 bases, V lost 5 bases, and 6 bases had no gene match. The CDR3 contains 15 residues. Germline CDR1 WNHNN, CDR2 SYGVQD (reference sequence). CDR3 region: CASSMGQKTYNEQFF. The CDR3 DNA sequence: TGCGCCAGCAGTATGGGACAGAAGACCTACAATGAGCAGTTCTTC.

This clone was recorded once. The junction differs from germline at one of its ends, possibly a read error. The same CDR3 also results from other DNA sequences found in this sample. V and J are TRBV15 and TRBJ2-3; 7 bases are a match to TRBD1. The CDR3 runs to 14 residues. The germline CDR1 and CDR2 sequences are LNHNV and YYDKDF (reference sequence). The DNA for the CDR3 is TGTGCCACTAGCAGAGACAGGGTTACAGATACGCAGTATTTT. This sequence encodes CATSRDRVTDTQYF.

The chain carries TRBV18 and TRBJ2-5; 7 bases are a match to TRBD2. This CDR3 region has 13 residues. V lost 3 bases, J lost 5 bases, and 3 bases stayed unmatched. Germline-derived CDR1 and CDR2 are KGHSH and LQKENI. CDR3 protein: CASSPQGGETQYF. The CDR3 nucleotides are TGTGCCAGCTCACCTCAGGGAGGGGAGACCCAGTACTTC.

V is TRBV3-1 (or the pseudogene TRBV3-2) and J is TRBJ1-2; D not certain. With 1 base removed from V and 0 bases from J, the gap between germline ends came to 9 bases. The CDR3 sequence is 15 residues long. The germline CDR1 and CDR2 sequences are LGHDT and YNNKEL (reference sequence). The CDR3 spells CASSQGGFSNYGYTF. DNA for the CDR3: TGTGCCAGCAGCCAAGGAGGGTTCTCTAACTATGGCTACACCTTC.

The chain has TRBV2 and TRBJ2-7; D perhaps matches TRBD1 (5 bases). Germline loops: CDR1 SNHLY, CDR2 FYNNEI. V lost 6 bases to trimming and J lost 3 bases, with 9 bases between them. The CDR3 covers 12 residues. The CDR3: CASRGDSYEQYF. CDR3 sequence (DNA): TGTGCCAGCAGAGGAGACAGCTACGAGCAGTACTTC.

The chain employs TRBV5-1 and TRBJ1-6, with D possibly being TRBD1 (5 bases). This CDR3 has 14 residues. V was trimmed by 0 bases and J by 7 bases, leaving 8 bases between them. Germline CDR1 and CDR2: SGHRS and YFSETQ. CDR3 residues: CASSLDGHNSPLHF. CDR3 sequence (DNA): TGCGCCAGCAGCTTGGATGGACACAATTCACCCCTCCACTTT.

The chain employs TRBV7-6 and TRBJ1-4; weak D call: TRBD1 (6 bases). The V gene's germline CDR1 is SGHVS and CDR2 FNYEAQ. CDR3 length equals 16 residues. V gave up 3 bases and J gave up 0 bases, with 11 bases separating them. This CDR3 reads CASSLNRAATNEKLFF. The CDR3 DNA is TGTGCCAGCAGCTTGAACAGGGCTGCAACTAATGAAAAACTGTTTTTT. The full variable domain, with the rest looked up from reference TRBV7-6 and TRBJ1-4, is GAGVSQSPRYKVTKRGQDVALRCDPISGHVSLYWYRQALGQGPEFLTYFNYEAQQDKSGLPNDRFSAERPEGSISTLTIQRTEQRDSAMYRCASSLNRAATNEKLFFGSGTQLSVL.

V and J are TRBV24-1 and TRBJ1-2; D ambiguous. The germline CDR1 and CDR2 sequences are KGHDR and SFDVKD. The CDR3 contains 13 residues. Trimming cost V 2 bases and J 4 bases, with 7 bases left between them. The CDR3 reads CATSDSGLYGYTF. As DNA, the CDR3 is TGTGCCACCAGTGATTCAGGACTCTATGGCTACACCTTC.

This clone has a handful of counts. The genes are TRBV2 and TRBJ1-2, with TRBD1 identical over 9 bases. CDR1 SNHLY and CDR2 FYNNEI come from the germline V gene. The CDR3 consists of 14 residues. J lost 4 bases, V lost 1 base, and 1 base had no gene match. CDR3 protein: CASSEGQGGYGYTF. The CDR3 nucleotides are TGTGCCAGCAGTGAAGGACAGGGGGGCTATGGCTACACCTTC.

This chain uses TRBV19 with TRBJ2-5, with D possibly TRBD2 on 6 matching bases. V lost 3 bases to trimming and J lost 2 bases, with 16 bases between them. The CDR3 contains 16 residues. CDR1 is LNHDA and CDR2 is SQIVND in the germline V gene (reference sequence). The CDR3 DNA follows: TGTGCCAGTAGTATTGTTGGCTCAGGGAGGCAAGAGACCCAGTACTTC. Its translation: CASSIVGSGRQETQYF. The full variable domain, with the rest looked up from reference TRBV19 and TRBJ2-5, is DGGITQSPKYLFRKEGQNVTLSCEQNLNHDAMYWYRQDPGQGLRLIYYSQIVNDFQKGDIAEGYSVSREKKESFPLTVTSAQKNPTAFYLCASSIVGSGRQETQYFGPGTRLLVL.

The chain has TRBV19 and TRBJ1-1; tentatively, D is TRBD1 (6 bases). The CDR3 has 15 residues. Germline loops: CDR1 LNHDA, CDR2 SQIVND (reference sequence). Trimming left V 7 bases short and J 0 bases short, with 15 bases between. The CDR3 nucleotides read TGTGCCAGTACCCTCGGGGGGCCTCTGAACACTGAAGCTTTCTTT. Protein product: CASTLGGPLNTEAFF.

The rearrangement joins TRBV5-4 to TRBJ1-2; possible D gene TRBD1, 6 bases. The CDR3 loop spans 16 amino acids. CDR1 and CDR2 (germline): SGHNT, YYREEE (reference sequence). The germline V and J ends were trimmed by 4 bases and 4 bases, with 20 bases remaining between them. Written as DNA, the CDR3 is TGTGCCAGCAGCCCAACAGCCACGACAGGCTCCTATGGCTACACCTTC. This gives the protein CASSPTATTGSYGYTF.

This chain uses TRBV30 with TRBJ2-7, with 10 positions matching TRBD1. Losses at the gene ends were 0 bases for V and 3 bases for J; bases not matched to a gene: 11. Germline CDR1 is GTSNPN and CDR2 is SVGIG (reference sequence). This CDR3 is 17 amino acids long. For the CDR3, the DNA is TGTGCCTGGAGTGTAGGAAGCGCCGGGGACAGGGGCTACGAGCAGTACTTC. It is translated as CAWSVGSAGDRGYEQYF.

DNA for the CDR3: TGTGCCAGTAGTATAGGAGCGTCGACAGATACGCAGTATTTT. Translating it yields CASSIGASTDTQYF. The rearrangement links TRBV19 to TRBJ2-3; no definite D call. V lost 1 base to trimming and J lost 3 bases, with 8 bases between them. CDR1 and CDR2 (germline): LNHDA, SQIVND (reference sequence). This CDR3 region has 14 residues. Full variable domain (missing parts from reference TRBV19 and TRBJ2-3): DGGITQSPKYLFRKEGQNVTLSCEQNLNHDAMYWYRQDPGQGLRLIYYSQIVNDFQKGDIAEGYSVSREKKESFPLTVTSAQKNPTAFYLCASSIGASTDTQYFGPGTRLTVL.

This clone is a singleton in its sample. The chain is built from TRBV2 and TRBJ1-1; a possible D gene is TRBD1 (6 bases). Germline V lookup: CDR1 SNHLY, CDR2 FYNNEI. The V gene lost 4 bases and the J gene lost 0 bases, with 18 bases spanning the gap. The CDR3 sequence is 17 residues long. The CDR3 region has the DNA TGTGCCAGCAGTGTTAGTGGGGGGGCGAGGGTGAACACTGAAGCTTTCTTT. This codes for CASSVSGGARVNTEAFF.